These 30 T cell receptor beta chains were all obtained from the same sample, sequenced in a study of vaccination effects on CD4 cells after COVID-19. ViraFEST expansion of antigen-specific CD4+ T cells with viral peptide pools preceded sequencing. Once cultured for more than nine days, the cells underwent separation to obtain CD4+ T cells. Vaccine recipients lacked prior SARS-CoV-2 infection and had negative nucleocapsid antibodies. Repertoires were generated with immunoSEQ multiplex PCR, while TCRdb's copy carries only in-frame clones and drops some. The repertoire consists of 25,000 or so clones, with approximately 80% occurring once and the leading ten covering around 22%. These receptors lack a known antigen. Sequencing used CD4+ T cells from PBMCs cultured with HCoV-NL63 spike peptides, obtained before COVID-19 vaccination. The receptors derive from a human donor who received a COVID-19 vaccine.

J is TRBJ2-1 and V is TRBV7-2, with 13 bases matching TRBD2. The CDR3 extends over 16 amino acids. V lost 0 bases to trimming and J lost 7 bases; unmatched junction nucleotides: 3. CDR1 is SGHTA, CDR2 FQGNSA, per germline. Here the CDR3 DNA reads TGTGCCAGCAGCTTAGCGTCGACTAGCGGGGGGAATGAGCAGTTCTTC. Protein: CASSLASTSGGNEQFF.

V and J are TRBV28 and TRBJ2-7; 13 positions match TRBD2. CDR3 length equals 18 residues. The germline V gene encodes CDR1 MDHEN and CDR2 SYDVKM. V was clipped by 6 bases and J by 0 bases; unmatched bases: 11. CDR3 DNA: TGTGCCAGCAGGCCAAGTGGGACTAGCGGGAAAGCCTCCTACGAGCAGTACTTC. The encoded protein is CASRPSGTSGKASYEQYF. Complete variable domain (other parts from reference TRBV28 and TRBJ2-7): DVKVTQSSRYLVKRTGEKVFLECVQDMDHENMFWYRQDPGLGLRLIYFSYDVKMKEKGDIPEGYSVSREKKERFSLILESASTNQTSMYLCASRPSGTSGKASYEQYFGPGTRLTVT.

The V gene is TRBV19, the J gene TRBJ1-3; 7 nucleotides line up with TRBD1. The germline gives CDR1 LNHDA, CDR2 SQIVND (reference sequence). The CDR3 sequence is 17 residues long. The V gene end was trimmed by 3 bases and the J gene end by 4 bases; junction bases not matched to a gene: 12. The chain's CDR3 is CASSIVRGNRIGNTIYF. Written as DNA, the CDR3 is TGTGCCAGTAGTATTGTCAGGGGGAATCGTATCGGAAACACCATATATTTT.

The V gene is TRBV14, the J gene TRBJ1-1; D possibly corresponds to TRBD1 (5 bases). V was trimmed by 5 bases and J by 5 bases, leaving 15 bases between them. This CDR3 has 14 residues. Looked up from germline, CDR1 is SGHDN and CDR2 is FVKESK. Here the CDR3 DNA reads TGTGCCAGCAGCGGACACGGCCGGGGGACTGAAGCTTTCTTT. It specifies CASSGHGRGTEAFF.

The V call is TRBV6-2 or TRBV6-3, the J call TRBJ1-5, with D perhaps TRBD1 (5 bases). Germline CDR1 MNHEY, CDR2 SVGEGT. The CDR3 consists of 15 residues. The V and J ends lost 4 bases and 2 bases respectively, with 12 bases between them. CDR3 coding DNA: TGTGCCAGCAGTTGGGGCCATAAGGGCAATCAGCCCCAGCATTTT. Translating gives CASSWGHKGNQPQHF.

This clone was counted a single time. CDR3 DNA sequence: TGTGCCAGCACATCCTGGGGGAGGGGGGGAGAGACCCAGTACTTC. Its translation is CASTSWGRGGETQYF. The rearrangement uses TRBV27 and TRBJ2-5, with a possible D match to TRBD2 (7 bases). The ends were cut back, 7 bases at V and 4 bases at J, with 19 bases in the middle. Germline CDR1 MNHEY, CDR2 SMNVEV (reference sequence). The CDR3 runs 15 residues.

The chain couples TRBV3-1 (or the pseudogene TRBV3-2) to TRBJ1-2; 9 bases fit TRBD1. The CDR3 consists of 17 residues. Germline CDR1 is LGHDT and CDR2 is YNNKEL (reference sequence). V lost 1 base and J lost 7; bases outside the gene matches: 13. DNA for the CDR3: TGTGCCAGCAGCCAAGGTGGGACGGACAGGGGATCTCCTGGCTACACCTTC. Translation: CASSQGGTDRGSPGYTF.

V usage is TRBV2 and J usage is TRBJ1-1; perhaps TRBD1 as D (5 bases). This CDR3 contains 12 residues. V lost 7 bases and J 10 bases, leaving 16 bases between the germline ends. Looked up from germline, CDR1 is SNHLY and CDR2 is FYNNEI. The CDR3 reads CASKAGIAGAFF. In DNA, the CDR3 is TGTGCCAGCAAGGCAGGGATAGCAGGAGCTTTCTTT. The full variable domain, completed using reference TRBV2 and TRBJ1-1, is EPEVTQTPSHQVTQMGQEVILRCVPISNHLYFYWYRQILGQKVEFLVSFYNNEISEKSEIFDDQFSVERPDGSNFTLKIRSTKLEDSAMYFCASKAGIAGAFFGQGTRLTVV.

The gene calls are TRBV2 and TRBJ1-6, with TRBD1 matching 9 bases. With 10 bases clipped from V and 7 bases from J, the junction kept 5 bases outside the gene matches. The CDR3 runs to 13 residues. Germline loops: CDR1 SNHLY, CDR2 FYNNEI. In nucleotides, the CDR3 is TGTGCCACCAGGACAGGGGAGAATTCACCCCTCCACTTT. Protein: CATRTGENSPLHF.

V gene TRBV29-1 combines with J gene TRBJ2-6; D perhaps matches TRBD2 (5 bases). V was pared by 4 bases and J by 0 bases, with 22 bases between. Per germline, CDR1 SQVTM and CDR2 ANQGSEA. The CDR3 loop spans 19 amino acids. DNA of the CDR3: TGCAGCGTTGGAGCGGTAGGGTCATCCCCTTTCTCTGGGGCCAACGTCCTGACTTTC. Amino acid sequence: CSVGAVGSSPFSGANVLTF. The variable domain in full, completed from reference TRBV29-1 and TRBJ2-6, reads SAVISQKPSRDICQRGTSLTIQCQVDSQVTMMFWYRQQPGQSLTLIATANQGSEATYESGFVIDKFPISRPNLTFSTLTVSNMSPEDSSIYLCSVGAVGSSPFSGANVLTFGAGSRLTVL.

This clone was detected only a few times. The chain combines TRBV19 with TRBJ1-2; D not resolved. Looked up from germline, CDR1 is LNHDA and CDR2 is SQIVND (reference sequence). The ends were cut back, 5 bases at V and 4 bases at J, with 11 bases in the middle. The CDR3 is 13 amino acids. The CDR3 DNA is TGTGCCAGTAGTCAGCCGGGGAGCTATGGCTACACCTTC. Protein: CASSQPGSYGYTF.

The chain uses TRBV11-1 and TRBJ2-3; D may be TRBD2 (5 bases). This CDR3 spans 13 amino acids. The V end was cut by 1 base, the J end by 4 bases, with 6 bases between. Germline V gene data show CDR1 as SGHAT and CDR2 as FQDESV (reference sequence). The chain's CDR3 is CASSLVGADTQYF. In DNA form, the CDR3 reads TGTGCCAGCAGCTTAGTGGGAGCAGATACGCAGTATTTT.

The gene calls are TRBV13 and TRBJ1-1; D is perhaps TRBD1 (5 bases). This CDR3 contains 13 residues. Trimming cost V 5 bases and J 1 base, with 8 bases left between them. The germline gives CDR1 PRHDT, CDR2 FYEKMQ (reference sequence). The CDR3 region is CASSPGTNTEAFF. Written as DNA, the CDR3 is TGTGCCAGCAGCCCCGGGACGAACACTGAAGCTTTCTTT. Supplemented by reference TRBV13 and TRBJ1-1, the full variable domain reads AAGVIQSPRHLIKEKRETATLKCYPIPRHDTVYWYQQGPGQDPQFLISFYEKMQSDKGSIPDRFSAQQFSDYHSELNMSSLELGDSALYFCASSPGTNTEAFFGQGTRLTVV.

This chain connects TRBV12-3 or TRBV12-4 to TRBJ1-2; D remains unclear. The V end was cut by 2 bases, the J end by 4 bases, with 8 bases between. This CDR3 spans 13 amino acids. CDR3 bases: TGTGCCAGCAGTTTAAGGGCAGGCTATGGCTACACCTTC. This encodes CASSLRAGYGYTF.

This clone was recorded only once. This chain joins TRBV19 and TRBJ2-3; 8 nucleotides line up with TRBD1. CDR3 size: 18 residues. The germline gives CDR1 LNHDA, CDR2 SQIVND (reference sequence). With 7 bases clipped from V and 0 bases from J, the junction kept 15 bases outside the gene matches. The DNA for the CDR3 is TGTGCCAGTAACGGCGGACAGGGCCGAAATCCTAGCACAGATACGCAGTATTTT. Translation: CASNGGQGRNPSTDTQYF.

The J gene is TRBJ2-1, the V gene TRBV5-1; D is uncertain. The germline CDR1 and CDR2 sequences are SGHRS and YFSETQ. V was pared by 4 bases and J by 4 bases, with 9 bases between. The CDR3 runs 13 residues. The CDR3 nucleotides read TGCGCCAGCAGCCCTCCCTTATACAATGAGCAGTTCTTC. Translating it yields CASSPPLYNEQFF.

The gene calls are TRBV5-1 and TRBJ2-1; possibly TRBD1 or TRBD2 for D (6 bases each). CDR1 SGHRS and CDR2 YFSETQ come from the germline V gene. The CDR3 is made up of 14 amino acids. Trimming removed 3 bases from V and 6 bases from J, with 13 bases in between. CDR3: CASSSGAPPNEQFF. CDR3 in DNA: TGCGCCAGCAGCTCGGGGGCACCCCCCAATGAGCAGTTCTTC. The full variable domain, in which reference TRBV5-1 and TRBJ2-1 provide the parts outside the CDR3, is KAGVTQTPRYLIKTRGQQVTLSCSPISGHRSVSWYQQTPGQGLQFLFEYFSETQRNKGNFPGRFSGRQFSNSRSEMNVSTLELGDSALYLCASSSGAPPNEQFFGPGTRLTVL.

This clone was detected only once. In DNA, the CDR3 is TGTGCCAGCAGGTCTACAGGGGTGGGGAGCACTGAAGCTTTCTTT. It specifies CASRSTGVGSTEAFF. This rearrangement joins TRBV28 to TRBJ1-1; 7 bases align to TRBD1. The germline gives CDR1 MDHEN, CDR2 SYDVKM. With 6 bases clipped from V and 4 bases from J, the junction kept 11 bases outside the gene matches. This CDR3 spans 15 amino acids.

The chain recombines TRBV28 with TRBJ2-7; perhaps TRBD2 as D (7 bases). Between the trimmed V and J ends, which lost 10 bases and 6 bases, there was a span of 22 bases. CDR1 and CDR2 (germline): MDHEN, SYDVKM. The CDR3 extends over 14 amino acids. The DNA for the CDR3 is TGTGCCACCAGAGACGGGGGGCCCAGGGGCGAGCAGTACTTC. Amino acid sequence: CATRDGGPRGEQYF.

This clone was picked up a small number of times. The chain combines TRBV4-1 with TRBJ2-1, with 10 bases matching TRBD2. Trimming took 3 bases from V and 4 from J; bases not matched to a gene: 6. This CDR3 contains 16 residues. CDR1 is MGHRA, CDR2 YSYEKL, per germline. The CDR3 protein is CASSQELAGIYNEQFF. The CDR3, as DNA: TGCGCCAGCAGCCAGGAACTAGCGGGGATATACAATGAGCAGTTCTTC.

In this sample, this clone turned up a few times. The rearrangement joins TRBV5-5 to TRBJ1-5; a weak D match, TRBD1 (5 bases). V was pared by 7 bases and J by 0 bases, with 8 bases between. This CDR3 comprises 13 residues. Germline V lookup: CDR1 SGHKS, CDR2 YYEKEE (reference sequence). DNA for the CDR3: TGTGCCAGCCCGGGGCTTAGCAATCAGCCCCAGCATTTT. This encodes CASPGLSNQPQHF.

This chain joins TRBV28 and TRBJ1-2; D is perhaps TRBD1 (5 bases). Germline V gene lookup returns CDR1 MDHEN and CDR2 SYDVKM. Deletions cut 4 bases from V and 0 bases from J, with 15 bases between. This CDR3 contains 16 residues. CDR3 residues: CASSSGGIRSNYGYTF. The CDR3 coding sequence is TGTGCCAGCAGTTCTGGGGGAATTAGGTCTAACTATGGCTACACCTTC.

This clone was detected once. The CDR3 DNA reads as TGTGCCAGCAGCCCGGACGGGGGTTCGAGGACTGAAGCTTTCTTT. Protein product: CASSPDGGSRTEAFF. This chain links TRBV11-1 with TRBJ1-1; TRBD1 is a possible D gene (5 bases). The CDR3 is 15 amino acids. Germline V lookup: CDR1 SGHAT, CDR2 FQDESV (reference sequence). The V end was cut by 5 bases, the J end by 5 bases, with 18 bases between.

This clone was counted only a few times. The chain recombines TRBV7-2 with TRBJ1-5; 7 positions agree with TRBD1. Per germline, CDR1 SGHTA and CDR2 FQGNSA. The CDR3 is 14 residues long. The junction had 5 bases not matched to a gene; V was cut back by 3 bases and J by 6 bases. DNA of the CDR3: TGTGCCAGCAGCTTTTCAGGGGGAGGTCAGCCCCAGCATTTT. Translation: CASSFSGGGQPQHF. Complete variable domain (other parts from reference TRBV7-2 and TRBJ1-5): GAGVSQSPSNKVTEKGKDVELRCDPISGHTALYWYRQSLGQGLEFLIYFQGNSAPDKSGLPSDRFSAERTGGSVSTLTIQRTQQEDSAVYLCASSFSGGGQPQHFGDGTRLSIL.

In this sample, this clone turned up a few times. The chain recombines TRBV5-1 with TRBJ1-1, with TRBD1 matching over 9 bases. V dropped 4 bases and J dropped 4; count of bases not matched to a gene: 5. Germline CDR1 and CDR2: SGHRS and YFSETQ. This CDR3 region has 14 residues. The DNA of the CDR3 is TGCGCCAGCAGCGGAGGACAGGGGCTCACTGAAGCTTTCTTT. Translating gives CASSGGQGLTEAFF.

J is TRBJ1-2 and V is TRBV5-4; possibly TRBD1 for D (5 bases). Germline V gene sequence: CDR1 SGHNT, CDR2 YYREEE (reference sequence). V lost 0 bases, J lost 0 bases, and 12 bases lay in between. The CDR3 spans 16 residues. The CDR3 reads CASSLAGTAPNYGYTF. In nucleotides, the CDR3 is TGTGCCAGCAGCTTGGCCGGGACGGCTCCTAACTATGGCTACACCTTC. Filled out from reference TRBV5-4 and TRBJ1-2, the complete variable domain reads ETGVTQSPTHLIKTRGQQVTLRCSSQSGHNTVSWYQQALGQGPQFIFQYYREEENGRGNFPPRFSGLQFPNYSSELNVNALELDDSALYLCASSLAGTAPNYGYTFGSGTRLTVV.

The chain carries TRBV10-3 and TRBJ2-3, with TRBD1 matching 7 bases. The V gene's germline CDR1 is ENHRY and CDR2 SYGVKD. V dropped 5 bases and J dropped 3; count of bases not matched to a gene: 5. The CDR3 is 14 residues long. The CDR3 reads CAISRQGTTDTQYF. Written as DNA, the CDR3 is TGTGCCATCAGTCGACAGGGTACTACAGATACGCAGTATTTT.

The chain links TRBV25-1 to TRBJ1-1, with D possibly matching TRBD1 (5 bases). The CDR3 length is 14 residues. Germline CDR1 is MGHDK and CDR2 is SYGVNS. V gave up 2 bases and J gave up 10 bases, with 17 bases separating them. The CDR3 is CASSEGTLWRGAFF. In nucleotides, the CDR3 is TGTGCCAGCAGTGAAGGGACGCTCTGGAGGGGAGCTTTCTTT.

This chain links TRBV6-1 with TRBJ2-3; perhaps TRBD2 as D (6 bases). Between the trimmed V and J ends, which lost 2 bases and 8 bases, there was a span of 20 bases. The CDR3 is 16 residues long. Germline CDR1 MNHNS, CDR2 SASEGT. CDR3 region: CASSELGTPEWGTQYF. The CDR3 region has the DNA TGTGCCAGCAGTGAATTGGGGACTCCTGAATGGGGTACGCAGTATTTT.

CDR3 coding DNA: TGCGCCAGCAGCTTGGGACAGGCTAACAATGAGCAGTTCTTC. It translates to CASSLGQANNEQFF. The chain employs TRBV5-1 and TRBJ2-1; D may be TRBD1 (6 bases). CDR3 length: 14 amino acids. The germline CDR1 and CDR2 sequences are SGHRS and YFSETQ. Trimming removed 0 bases from V and 5 bases from J, with 9 bases in between.